This TCR beta chain was documented in a study of cytomegalovirus exposure and HLA in healthy donors. On this clone: What it recognizes is unknown.

Germline-derived CDR1 and CDR2 are MDHEN and SYDVKM. The CDR3 is 11 amino acids. V was pared by 4 bases and J by 7 bases, with 7 bases between. The PCR employed 60 Vbeta primers together with 13 Jbeta primers. Using immunoSEQ multiplex PCR, the repertoire was profiled, and TCRdb retains in-frame clones only, with some absent. The data contain about 130,000 clones, roughly 10% of them singletons. Study results and caveats: Earlier analysis found most TCR beta V segments productive about 87% or about 30% of the time.

The rearrangement uses TRBV28 and TRBJ1-2; D not resolved. The sequence came from a man aged 50-60 years in good health and CMV-seronegative. Sequencing was performed on PBMCs. The CDR3 reads CASSSQIGYTF. The CDR3 bases are TGTGCCAGCAGTTCCCAAATTGGCTACACCTTC.